This TCR beta chain was recorded in a study of response to subunit inactivated influenza vaccine. TCRdb re-called the RT-PCR reads with MiXCR, one entry per CDR3 protein. This sample has some 540,000 distinct CDR3 sequences, with under 30% found just once. The germline V gene encodes CDR1 DFQATT and CDR2 SNEGSKA (reference sequence). The V segment lost 5 bases and the J segment 3 bases; nucleotides outside the gene matches: 6. The CDR3 has 13 amino acids. These data also featured in a second study, about T cells expressing NK-cell markers. Turning to that study: The cDNA for TCR beta came from 5'RACE template switching with UMIs. Within several experiments, an anti-gamma-delta TCR antibody kept the sorting limited to alpha-beta TCR T cells.

This chain connects TRBV20-1 to TRBJ2-7; TRBD2 agrees at 8 bases. The sequencing here drew on CD4+ T cells sorted from PBMCs, taken about 12 days after vaccination. This TCR derives from a man aged 50 to 60 who received an inactivated influenza vaccine. The CDR3 reads CSASTGLGYEQYF. Here the CDR3 DNA reads TGCAGTGCTTCGACGGGACTAGGCTACGAGCAGTACTTC.